This TCR beta chain is drawn from a study of CD8 T cells in ankylosing spondylitis. Regarding the study as a whole: Seemingly distinctive of ankylosing spondylitis blood was a TCR beta motif formed by eight highly homologous variants.

Each TCR beta library was made by quantitative 5'-RACE that incorporated molecular barcodes. A single record per CDR3 protein comes from TCRdb applying MiXCR to the 5' RACE reads. The data contain about 220,000 distinct CDR3 sequences, roughly 24% of them seen just once; the ten biggest clones take up 5% to 7.5%. Germline values: CDR1 SGHTA, CDR2 FQGNSA. The V end lost 5 bases, the J end lost 4 bases, and 16 bases lay between the germline ends. The CDR3 runs to 15 residues. The table lists this clonotype with many counts. Its antigen remains unidentified. The TCR originated in a male donor with ankylosing spondylitis or in good health (not recorded which). The sequenced sample was blood, either unsorted or a sorted T cell fraction (not recorded which). The chain carries TRBV7-2 and TRBJ2-3; D remains ambiguous. CDR3 DNA sequence: TGTGCCAGCAGCCCCAATTCGGTTTCCCCAGATACGCAGTATTTT. This sequence encodes CASSPNSVSPDTQYF.